A selection of T cell receptor beta chains follows, all from one sample in a study of blood T cell repertoires in COVID-19. Libraries were prepared by immunoSEQ multiplex PCR; TCRdb keeps only in-frame clonotypes and omits some of them. The sample records 40,000 to 60,000 clones, 75% to 85% being singletons. The sample taken for sequencing was peripheral blood. The receptors come from a human donor in a cohort sampled during active COVID-19. The CDR3 runs from the conserved cysteine through the conserved F or W. The D gene is left open where the match is weak. Expanded clones are given a class, and other clones once, few, many or no size at all.

j_call clone_size v_call d_call cdr3_aa cdr3_nt
TRBJ1-2 few TRBV15 TRBD1 CATRGQGNLYGYTF TGTGCCACCAGAGGACAGGGAAACCTCTATGGCTACACCTTC
TRBJ2-5 . TRBV7-2 TRBD2 CASSLDSGRGETQYF TGTGCCAGCAGCTTAGATAGCGGGAGAGGGGAGACCCAGTACTTC
TRBJ2-4 . TRBV10-2 . CASSVPGSKNIQYF TGCGCCAGCAGTGTCCCGGGATCAAAAAACATTCAGTACTTC
TRBJ2-1 . TRBV28 TRBD1 CATTGQGARNEQFF TGTGCCACAACCGGACAGGGGGCTAGGAATGAGCAGTTCTTC
TRBJ2-7 few TRBV27 . CASSKGIGDLYEQYF TGTGCCAGCAGCAAGGGAATTGGGGACTTATACGAGCAGTACTTC
TRBJ2-1 . TRBV28 TRBD2 CASSSGLAPFF TGTGCCAGCAGTTCGGGACTAGCGCCGTTCTTC
TRBJ2-7 . TRBV5-5 TRBD1 CASSSGQSPSYEQYF TGTGCCAGCAGCTCGGGACAGTCGCCTTCCTACGAGCAGTACTTC
TRBJ2-1 . TRBV11-2 TRBD2 CASSLAGVNEQFF TGTGCCAGCAGCCTAGCGGGAGTCAATGAGCAGTTCTTC
TRBJ2-5 . TRBV3-1/TRBV3-2 TRBD1 CASSHALGQGEETQYF TGTGCCAGCAGCCATGCATTAGGACAGGGGGAAGAGACCCAGTACTTC
TRBJ2-5 . TRBV27 TRBD1 CASSPRDRSGETQYF TGTGCCAGCAGTCCCCGGGACAGATCTGGGGAGACCCAGTACTTC
TRBJ2-2 . TRBV28 . CASRSSYTGELFF TGTGCCAGCAGATCCTCTTACACCGGGGAGCTGTTTTTT
TRBJ1-2 . TRBV21-1 . CASSLDRAKGYTF TGTGCCAGCAGCTTGGACAGGGCAAAGGGCTACACCTTC
TRBJ2-7 . TRBV2 TRBD1 CASSTGGQGGEQYF TGTGCCAGCAGTACTGGTGGACAGGGGGGCGAGCAGTACTTC
TRBJ2-1 . TRBV3-1/TRBV3-2 . CASSQFGSSYNEQFF TGTGCCAGCAGCCAATTCGGGAGCTCCTACAATGAGCAGTTCTTC
TRBJ2-5 . TRBV4-3 TRBD2 CASSAGTSLQETQYF TGCGCCAGCAGTGCCGGGACTAGCCTGCAAGAGACCCAGTACTTC
TRBJ2-7 . TRBV7-9 . CASSLDPDEQYF TGTGCCAGCAGCTTAGATCCCGACGAGCAGTACTTC
TRBJ2-2 . TRBV9 . CATSSSGGELFF TGTGCCACCTCATCCTCGGGGGGGGAGCTGTTTTTT
TRBJ2-7 once TRBV13 TRBD2 CASSLGTSGQYF TGTGCCAGCAGCTTAGGGACTAGCGGGCAGTACTTC
TRBJ2-7 . TRBV25-1 . CASSGSPRTVSYEQYF TGTGCCAGCAGCGGCTCACCCCGGACAGTCTCCTACGAGCAGTACTTC
TRBJ2-7 . TRBV7-2 . CASSPPGAGRTGEQYF TGTGCCAGCAGCCCCCCTGGTGCGGGGAGGACGGGGGAGCAGTACTTC
TRBJ2-1 . TRBV6-5 TRBD2 CASRTSGSYNEQFF TGTGCCAGCAGAACTAGCGGCTCCTACAATGAGCAGTTCTTC
TRBJ2-5 . TRBV5-1 . CASSSGIYRGTQYF TGCGCCAGCAGCTCTGGGATTTACCGGGGAACCCAGTACTTC
TRBJ1-5 . TRBV12-3/TRBV12-4 . CASSFGEDQPQHF TGTGCCAGCAGTTTCGGGGAAGACCAGCCCCAGCATTTT
TRBJ1-2 . TRBV28 . CASSTQAGYTF TGTGCCAGCAGTACCCAGGCTGGCTACACCTTC
TRBJ2-1 few TRBV7-2 TRBD2 CASSLEASGKGEQFF TGTGCCAGCAGCTTAGAGGCTAGCGGGAAGGGTGAGCAGTTCTTC
TRBJ2-1 . TRBV28 TRBD2 CASSLQSGGHNEQFF TGTGCCAGCAGTTTACAATCGGGGGGGCACAATGAGCAGTTCTTC
TRBJ1-1 once TRBV11-3 . CASSLTINPEAFF TGTGCCAGCAGCCTTACAATTAACCCTGAAGCTTTCTTT
TRBJ2-7 . TRBV5-1 . CASSMDRFEQYF TGCGCCAGCAGCATGGACAGATTCGAGCAGTACTTC
TRBJ2-3 few TRBV5-6 TRBD2 CASSFPTGTSVTDTQYF TGTGCCAGCAGCTTCCCGACCGGGACTAGCGTAACAGATACGCAGTATTTT
TRBJ1-1 . TRBV9 . CASAQSLNTEAFF TGTGCCAGCGCCCAAAGCCTGAACACTGAAGCTTTCTTT
TRBJ2-2 . TRBV5-1 TRBD2 CASSLELAGNTGELFF TGCGCCAGCAGCTTGGAGCTAGCGGGGAACACCGGGGAGCTGTTTTTT
TRBJ1-1 . TRBV19 . CASNRGPVNTEAFF TGTGCCAGTAACCGTGGGCCAGTGAACACTGAAGCTTTCTTT
TRBJ2-3 . TRBV7-6 TRBD2 CASSSMTSGRTDTQYF TGTGCCAGCAGCTCGATGACTAGCGGGAGAACAGATACGCAGTATTTT
TRBJ2-7 . TRBV19 TRBD1 CASSIGTGGLYEQYF TGTGCCAGTAGTATTGGGACAGGGGGCCTATACGAGCAGTACTTC
TRBJ2-1 . TRBV27 TRBD1 CASSPWTGNNEQFF TGTGCCAGCTCCCCCTGGACAGGTAACAATGAGCAGTTCTTC
TRBJ2-3 . TRBV15 . CATSRDPPRLRTADTQYF TGTGCCACCAGCAGAGATCCCCCGAGACTACGAACTGCAGATACGCAGTATTTT
TRBJ2-7 few TRBV25-1 TRBD2 CASSELLAGVGTDEQYF TGTGCCAGCAGTGAACTGTTAGCGGGAGTGGGAACGGACGAGCAGTACTTC
TRBJ2-3 . TRBV19 TRBD2 CASSTGTSGSSDTQYF TGTGCCAGTAGTACCGGGACTAGCGGGAGTAGCGATACGCAGTATTTT
TRBJ1-5 . TRBV7-2 . CASSSGLRNQPQHF TGTGCCAGCAGCTCTGGACTGCGTAATCAGCCCCAGCATTTT
TRBJ2-7 . TRBV6-5 TRBD2 CASRRGLAGDEQYF TGTGCCAGCAGACGGGGACTAGCGGGTGACGAGCAGTACTTC
TRBJ2-4 . TRBV6-5 TRBD1 CASSYTWTGETIQYF TGTGCCAGCAGTTACACCTGGACAGGGGAAACCATTCAGTACTTC
TRBJ1-6 . TRBV7-2 TRBD1 CASCPDRTNSPLHF TGTGCCAGCTGCCCGGACAGGACTAATTCACCCCTCCACTTT
TRBJ1-1 . TRBV4-1 TRBD1 CASSQADRDPEAFF TGCGCCAGCAGCCAAGCGGACAGGGACCCTGAAGCTTTCTTT
TRBJ2-2 . TRBV5-1 TRBD1 CASSSRDRAVGELFF TGCGCCAGCAGCTCCCGGGACAGGGCGGTCGGGGAGCTGTTTTTT
TRBJ2-3 . TRBV9 TRBD2 CASSPTVAGILDTQYF TGTGCCAGCAGCCCGACCGTAGCGGGAATCTTGGATACGCAGTATTTT
TRBJ1-1 . TRBV11-1 . CASSLDRWNTEAFF TGTGCCAGCAGCCTAGACAGGTGGAACACTGAAGCTTTCTTT
TRBJ2-1 . TRBV3-1/TRBV3-2 TRBD1 CASSRRDRMYNEQFF TGTGCCAGCAGCCGCCGGGACAGAATGTACAATGAGCAGTTCTTC
TRBJ2-7 . TRBV6-5 TRBD1 CASSRQGESYEQYF TGTGCCAGCAGTCGACAGGGAGAATCCTACGAGCAGTACTTC
TRBJ2-5 . TRBV5-1 TRBD2 CASSGTSGRGETQYF TGCGCCAGCAGCGGGACTAGCGGGAGGGGAGAGACCCAGTACTTC
TRBJ2-7 . TRBV10-1 TRBD2 CASSDLLAGAEQYF TGCGCCAGCAGTGACTTACTAGCGGGAGCCGAGCAGTACTTC
TRBJ2-1 . TRBV9 . CASSEDSGYNEQFF TGTGCCAGCAGCGAAGATAGCGGTTACAATGAGCAGTTCTTC
TRBJ2-5 . TRBV5-1 . CASSLQGLNQETQYF TGCGCCAGCAGTCTCCAGGGGTTGAACCAAGAGACCCAGTACTTC
TRBJ2-7 . TRBV28 TRBD1 CASSPGDRSSYEQYF TGTGCCAGCAGCCCCGGGGACAGAAGCTCCTACGAGCAGTACTTC
TRBJ1-6 . TRBV19 TRBD1 CASSITARTGLNSPLHF TGTGCCAGTAGTATAACCGCCAGGACAGGACTAAATTCACCCCTCCACTTT
TRBJ1-6 . TRBV27 . CASSSGPGGNSPLHF TGTGCCAGCAGTTCCGGCCCCGGGGGTAATTCACCCCTCCACTTT
TRBJ2-3 . TRBV10-3 TRBD2 CAMGGTSGRTDTQYF TGTGCCATGGGTGGGACTAGCGGACGCACAGATACGCAGTATTTT
TRBJ1-1 . TRBV9 TRBD1 CASSVQGQSTEAFF TGTGCCAGCAGCGTACAGGGACAGAGCACTGAAGCTTTCTTT
TRBJ2-7 . TRBV6-2/TRBV6-3 . CASSYPPGYEQYF TGTGCCAGCAGTTACCCCCCGGGCTACGAGCAGTACTTC
TRBJ2-3 . TRBV29-1 . CSASLEVALSTDTQYF TGCAGCGCCTCGCTTGAGGTAGCGCTAAGCACAGATACGCAGTATTTT